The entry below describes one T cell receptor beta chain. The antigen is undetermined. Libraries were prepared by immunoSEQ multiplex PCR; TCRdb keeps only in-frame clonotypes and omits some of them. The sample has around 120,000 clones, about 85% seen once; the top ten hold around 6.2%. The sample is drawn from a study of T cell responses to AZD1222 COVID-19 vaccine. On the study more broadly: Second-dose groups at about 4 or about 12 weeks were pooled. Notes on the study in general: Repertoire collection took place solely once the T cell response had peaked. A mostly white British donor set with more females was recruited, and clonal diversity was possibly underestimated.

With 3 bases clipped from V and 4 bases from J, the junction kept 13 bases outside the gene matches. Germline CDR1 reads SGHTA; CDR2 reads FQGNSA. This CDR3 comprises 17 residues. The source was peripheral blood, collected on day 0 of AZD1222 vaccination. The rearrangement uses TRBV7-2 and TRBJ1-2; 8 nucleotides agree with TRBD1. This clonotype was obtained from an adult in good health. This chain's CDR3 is CASSFRDRIGLGYGYTF. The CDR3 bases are TGTGCCAGCAGCTTCCGGGACAGGATCGGCCTAGGCTATGGCTACACCTTC.